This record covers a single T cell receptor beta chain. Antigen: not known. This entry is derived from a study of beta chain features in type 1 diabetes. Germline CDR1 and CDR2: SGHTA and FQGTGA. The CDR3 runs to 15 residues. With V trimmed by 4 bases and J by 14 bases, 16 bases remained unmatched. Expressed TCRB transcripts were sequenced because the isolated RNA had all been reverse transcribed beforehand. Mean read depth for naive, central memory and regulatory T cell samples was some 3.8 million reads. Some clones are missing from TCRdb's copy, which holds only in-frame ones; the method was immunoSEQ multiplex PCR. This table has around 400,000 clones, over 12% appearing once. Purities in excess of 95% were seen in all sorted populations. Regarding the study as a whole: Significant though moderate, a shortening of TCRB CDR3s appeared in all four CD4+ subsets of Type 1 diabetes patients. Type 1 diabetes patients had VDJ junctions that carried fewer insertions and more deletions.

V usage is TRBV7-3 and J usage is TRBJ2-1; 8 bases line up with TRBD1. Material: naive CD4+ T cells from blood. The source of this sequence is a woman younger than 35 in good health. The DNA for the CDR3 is TGTGCCAGCAGCTCTCAAAGTGTCCGCCAGGGGGCAAAGTTCTTC. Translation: CASSSQSVRQGAKFF.